This T cell receptor beta chain was found in a study of circulating and synovial CD4+ cells in juvenile arthritis. To note about this clone: What it binds is unknown.

Germline V gives CDR1 SNHLY, CDR2 FYNNEI. The CDR3 is 17 amino acids. Trimming left V 6 bases short and J 0 bases short, with 18 bases between. Study results and caveats: Measured synovium overlap likely understates the true shared repertoire. These repertoires were less diverse than bulk blood CD4 repertoires.

Clones were read by immunoSEQ multiplex PCR, and TCRdb kept only the in-frame ones, dropping some. The sample holds under 40,000 clones; approximately 92% are singletons and the top ten take 2.5% to 3%. The sequenced sample consisted of CD4+ T cells from blood. V usage is TRBV2 and J usage is TRBJ2-1, with D possibly TRBD2 on 6 matching bases. The TCR originated in a human donor with juvenile idiopathic arthritis. The CDR3 protein is CASRGIVLGGSYNEQFF. CDR3 DNA sequence: TGTGCCAGCAGGGGCATTGTATTGGGGGGCTCCTACAATGAGCAGTTCTTC.